Shown below are 27 T cell receptor beta chains from a single sample sequenced in a study of cytotoxic CD8 clonotypes in ibrutinib-treated CLL. Profiled with immunoSEQ multiplex PCR; TCRdb holds only in-frame clones, not every one. Among some 26,000 clones, approximately 85% were seen once, and the ten largest hold 6.5% to 8%. This specimen consisted of PBMCs, obtained after 24 months of ibrutinib treatment. The receptors here all came from a human donor with chronic lymphocytic leukemia.

The J gene is TRBJ1-1, the V gene TRBV19; D gene ambiguous. The V gene's germline CDR1 is LNHDA and CDR2 SQIVND (reference sequence). Trimming removed 1 base from V and 1 base from J, with 13 bases in between. The CDR3 is made up of 16 amino acids. This CDR3 reads CASSIGQPKQNTEAFF. CDR3 bases: TGTGCCAGTAGTATAGGGCAGCCGAAGCAGAACACTGAAGCTTTCTTT.

This clone was detected only once. This chain joins TRBV23-1 and TRBJ1-4; D is perhaps TRBD1 (5 bases). TRBV23-1 counts as an open reading frame of uncertain function. The ends were cut back, 2 bases at V and 6 bases at J, with 19 bases in the middle. The CDR3 consists of 17 residues. The CDR3 region is CASSQPGFGGGDEKLFF. CDR3 nucleotide sequence: TGCGCCAGCAGTCAACCAGGGTTTGGGGGAGGGGATGAAAAACTGTTTTTT.

Note on this clone: Its ends do not fully match the called genes, so a read error is possible. The chain has TRBV9 and TRBJ2-7; D possibly matches TRBD1 or TRBD2 (5 bases each). Germline CDR1 reads SGDLS; CDR2 reads YYNGEE. This CDR3 contains 18 residues. CDR3: CASSPEGLATGETYEQHF. CDR3 DNA: TGTGCCAGCAGCCCCGAGGGCCTGGCCACAGGAGAAACCTACGAGCAGCACTTC.

The rearrangement uses TRBV7-3 and TRBJ2-2, with 10 bases aligning to TRBD1. The CDR3 has 16 residues. The germline gives CDR1 SGHTA, CDR2 FQGTGA. V lost 5 bases and J lost 6; bases outside the gene matches: 9. CDR3 region: CASSPTGTGVPGELFF. The CDR3 DNA reads TGTGCCAGCAGCCCGACCGGGACAGGGGTCCCCGGGGAGCTGTTTTTT.

This chain links TRBV19 with TRBJ1-3; D remains ambiguous. Germline V gene data show CDR1 as LNHDA and CDR2 as SQIVND (reference sequence). Between the trimmed V and J ends, which lost 7 bases and 1 base, there was a span of 17 bases. CDR3 length: 16 amino acids. Here the CDR3 reads CASNGWAGLSGNTIYF. For the CDR3, the DNA is TGTGCCAGTAATGGTTGGGCTGGACTTTCTGGAAACACCATATATTTT. The variable domain in full, with the rest retrieved from reference TRBV19 and TRBJ1-3, is DGGITQSPKYLFRKEGQNVTLSCEQNLNHDAMYWYRQDPGQGLRLIYYSQIVNDFQKGDIAEGYSVSREKKESFPLTVTSAQKNPTAFYLCASNGWAGLSGNTIYFGEGSWLTVV.

The J gene is TRBJ1-5, the V gene TRBV28; D is unresolved. CDR3 length: 18 residues. Deletions cut 3 bases from V and 6 bases from J, with 24 bases between. Germline V gives CDR1 MDHEN, CDR2 SYDVKM. The CDR3 sequence: CASSFSLATAIGGQPQHF. In DNA, the CDR3 is TGTGCCAGCAGTTTTTCTCTGGCAACCGCAATAGGAGGTCAGCCCCAGCATTTT.

The genes are TRBV9 and TRBJ1-2, with D hard to call. The V and J ends lost 4 bases and 4 bases respectively, with 14 bases between them. Germline V CDR1 and CDR2: SGDLS, YYNGEE. This CDR3 is 14 amino acids long. The CDR3 region is CASSLNGVGYGYTF. CDR3 coding DNA: TGTGCCAGCAGCCTCAACGGGGTAGGCTATGGCTACACCTTC.

This clone was found once. For the CDR3, the DNA is TGTGCCAGCAGTTTAACCCTTGGCGTCTACTATGGCTACACCTTC. It specifies CASSLTLGVYYGYTF. The J gene is TRBJ1-2, the V gene TRBV7-2; D is undetermined. V was trimmed by 6 bases and J by 3 bases, leaving 17 bases between them. The CDR3 is 15 residues long. Germline V gene sequence: CDR1 SGHTA, CDR2 FQGNSA.

The chain is built from TRBV19 and TRBJ1-1, with D maybe TRBD1 (6 bases). The CDR3 loop spans 14 amino acids. V was clipped by 4 bases and J by 0 bases, with 9 bases between them. Germline V gene sequence: CDR1 LNHDA, CDR2 SQIVND (reference sequence). CDR3 bases: TGTGCCAGTAGTAATCAGGGGCTGAACACTGAAGCTTTCTTT. As protein: CASSNQGLNTEAFF.

This clone is a singleton in its sample. The chain couples TRBV11-3 to TRBJ2-5; D is uncertain. CDR1 is SGHNT, CDR2 YENEEA, per germline. This CDR3 comprises 14 residues. The V end lost 5 bases, the J end lost 1 base, and 11 bases lay between the germline ends. Here the CDR3 DNA reads TGTGCCAGCAGCCAATGGGGTGGCCAAGAGACCCAGTACTTC. Translated, it gives CASSQWGGQETQYF.

The V and J genes are TRBV2 and TRBJ2-7, with 10 bases lining up with TRBD1. Germline CDR1 SNHLY, CDR2 FYNNEI. After removal of 8 bases from V and 4 bases from J, the junction contained 8 bases not matched to a gene. The CDR3 is 14 amino acids. The CDR3 region has the DNA TGTGCCAGCCGGGGGGACAGGGGAGTGTACGAGCAGTACTTC. Translation: CASRGDRGVYEQYF.

The V gene is TRBV7-2, the J gene TRBJ1-4, with D unresolved. The CDR3 length is 15 residues. Trimming stripped 11 bases from V and 0 bases from J, with 16 bases between. The germline gives CDR1 SGHTA, CDR2 FQGNSA. CDR3 protein: CASHPGLATNEKLFF. CDR3 nucleotide sequence: TGTGCCTCCCACCCTGGACTGGCAACTAATGAAAAACTGTTTTTT. The variable domain in full, with the rest retrieved from reference TRBV7-2 and TRBJ1-4, is GAGVSQSPSNKVTEKGKDVELRCDPISGHTALYWYRQSLGQGLEFLIYFQGNSAPDKSGLPSDRFSAERTGGSVSTLTIQRTQQEDSAVYLCASHPGLATNEKLFFGSGTQLSVL.

With respect to this clone: A far larger clone is one base from this, pointing to a likely read error. The chain combines TRBV4-1 with TRBJ2-7; 8 bases match TRBD2. The CDR3 has 14 amino acids. Germline V gives CDR1 MGHRA, CDR2 YSYEKL. The ends lost 4 bases at V and 6 bases at J; junction bases unmatched: 8. The CDR3 nucleotides read TGCGCCAGCAGCCCCGGGAGGGGGTCTCGCGAGCAGTACTTC. This encodes CASSPGRGSREQYF.

The rearrangement joins TRBV5-1 to TRBJ2-1, with unresolved D. CDR1 is SGHRS and CDR2 is YFSETQ in the germline V gene. CDR3 length: 14 residues. Trimming took off 6 bases at V and 6 bases at J, with 16 bases between the two ends. The CDR3 DNA reads as TGCGCCAGCACCAAAACTGCTGGCAGCAATGAGCAGTTCTTC. Its translation is CASTKTAGSNEQFF.

This clone was observed once. The genes are TRBV7-8 and TRBJ2-2; 11 nucleotides line up with TRBD2. Germline lookup yields CDR1 SGHVS and CDR2 FQNEAQ. The V and J ends lost 5 bases and 6 bases, in that order; junction bases with no gene match: 8. CDR3 length equals 16 residues. The CDR3 DNA sequence: TGTGCCAGCAGCCCGCATACTAGCGGGGGTCCCGGGGAGCTGTTTTTT. Protein product: CASSPHTSGGPGELFF.

This clone was recorded once. The chain carries TRBV9 and TRBJ2-3; possibly TRBD1 or TRBD2 for D (5 bases each). V gave up 4 bases and J gave up 6 bases, with 12 bases separating them. This CDR3 comprises 13 residues. CDR1 and CDR2 (germline): SGDLS, YYNGEE. CDR3 amino acids: CASSTRRDDTQYF. DNA for the CDR3: TGTGCCAGCAGCACCCGCCGGGACGATACGCAGTATTTT.

The rearrangement uses TRBV7-8 and TRBJ1-5; possibly TRBD1 for D (5 bases). Germline V CDR1 and CDR2: SGHVS, FQNEAQ. V was clipped by 3 bases and J by 0 bases, with 9 bases between them. The CDR3 length is 15 residues. CDR3 loop: CASSFRATSNQPQHF. The CDR3 DNA is TGTGCCAGCAGCTTCAGGGCGACTAGCAATCAGCCCCAGCATTTT.

This clone has only one observation. The rearrangement uses TRBV6-1 and TRBJ2-3, with 9 bases aligning to TRBD1. V lost 7 bases to trimming and J lost 4 bases; unmatched junction nucleotides: 6. The CDR3 sequence is 14 residues long. Germline-derived CDR1 and CDR2 are MNHNS and SASEGT. As DNA, the CDR3 is TGTGCCAGCACTTGGGACAGGGTGGCAGATACGCAGTATTTT. Protein sequence: CASTWDRVADTQYF.

The chain employs TRBV10-3 and TRBJ2-3, with D possibly TRBD2 on 6 matching bases. This CDR3 is built from 17 residues. With 0 bases removed from V and 8 bases from J, the gap between germline ends came to 21 bases. Germline CDR1 reads ENHRY; CDR2 reads SYGVKD. The CDR3 loop reads CAISESSTWRGWGTQYF. In nucleotides, the CDR3 is TGTGCCATCAGTGAGTCCTCGACCTGGAGGGGATGGGGTACGCAGTATTTT.

There are a few counts of this clone. The chain employs TRBV18 and TRBJ1-5; D unresolved. V was cut by 0 bases and J by 6 bases, with 3 bases left in between. CDR3 length equals 12 residues. Germline V CDR1 and CDR2: KGHSH, LQKENI. CDR3 amino acids: CASSPPSQPQHF. CDR3 DNA sequence: TGTGCCAGCTCACCACCGAGTCAGCCCCAGCATTTT.

The V gene is TRBV19, the J gene TRBJ1-2; 7 bases are shared with TRBD1. The CDR3 extends over 13 amino acids. Germline V gene sequence: CDR1 LNHDA, CDR2 SQIVND (reference sequence). V shed 9 bases, J shed 2 bases, and the junction held 6 bases outside the gene matches. The CDR3 here is CASRWGQNYGYTF. CDR3 sequence (DNA): TGTGCCAGCCGCTGGGGACAGAACTATGGCTACACCTTC.

Only one count was recorded for this clone. The chain is built from TRBV25-1 and TRBJ2-7; TRBD1 is a possible D gene (6 bases). V was shortened by 0 bases and J by 3 bases, with 12 bases between the two germline ends. This CDR3 has 15 residues. CDR1 is MGHDK and CDR2 is SYGVNS in the germline V gene. The CDR3 DNA reads as TGTGCCAGCAGTGAATACAGGACAGCCGACTACGAGCAGTACTTC. It is translated as CASSEYRTADYEQYF.

The rearrangement joins TRBV5-4 to TRBJ2-1; 8 nucleotides align to TRBD2. Germline values: CDR1 SGHNT, CDR2 YYREEE (reference sequence). V dropped 0 bases and J dropped 3; count of bases not matched to a gene: 5. The CDR3 covers 16 residues. The CDR3 nucleotides read TGTGCCAGCAGCTTGGGGCGGGGGGCAGTCTACAATGAGCAGTTCTTC. It specifies CASSLGRGAVYNEQFF.

The J gene is TRBJ1-1, the V gene TRBV9; tentatively, D is TRBD1 (5 bases). The CDR3 contains 18 residues. The germline gives CDR1 SGDLS, CDR2 YYNGEE. Trimming left V 3 bases short and J 1 base short, with 22 bases between. DNA for the CDR3: TGTGCCAGCAGCGGAGGAGTAAAGGAACAGGTAGGGAACACTGAAGCTTTCTTT. It codes for CASSGGVKEQVGNTEAFF.

The rearrangement uses TRBV6-9 and TRBJ1-6, with D perhaps matching TRBD1 (5 bases). Trimming removed 4 bases at V and 9 bases at J, with 16 bases between. This CDR3 has 15 amino acids. CDR1 and CDR2 (germline): MNHGY, SVAAGI. The CDR3: CASSSGGAGPSPLHF. As DNA, the CDR3 is TGTGCCAGCAGTTCCGGGGGAGCAGGCCCTTCACCCCTCCACTTT.

DNA for the CDR3: TGTGCCAGCAAGGATAACCCTTCGGACAGGGGGCCCTACGAGCAGTACTTC. As protein: CASKDNPSDRGPYEQYF. The chain carries TRBV27 and TRBJ2-7, with 11 positions matching TRBD1. The germline V gene has CDR1 MNHEY and CDR2 SMNVEV (reference sequence). V lost 7 bases to trimming and J lost 2 bases; unmatched junction nucleotides: 13. The CDR3 consists of 17 residues.

The rearrangement uses TRBV11-2 and TRBJ1-3; D call uncertain. CDR1 and CDR2 (germline): SGHAT, FQNNGV. This CDR3 spans 12 amino acids. Deletions cut 3 bases from V and 7 bases from J, with 7 bases between. The CDR3 DNA reads as TGTGCCAGCAGCTTCTCCGGGAACACCATATATTTT. It yields the protein CASSFSGNTIYF.